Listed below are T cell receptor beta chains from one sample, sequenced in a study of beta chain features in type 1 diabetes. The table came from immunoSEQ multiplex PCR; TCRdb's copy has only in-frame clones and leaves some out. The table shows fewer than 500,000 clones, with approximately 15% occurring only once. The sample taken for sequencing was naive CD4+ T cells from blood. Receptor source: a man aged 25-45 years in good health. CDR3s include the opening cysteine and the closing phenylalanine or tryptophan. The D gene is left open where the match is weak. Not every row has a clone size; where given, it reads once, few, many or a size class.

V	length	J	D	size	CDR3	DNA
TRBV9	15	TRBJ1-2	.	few	CASSGRQRLNYGYTF	TGTGCCAGCAGTGGTAGACAGCGACTTAACTATGGCTACACCTTC
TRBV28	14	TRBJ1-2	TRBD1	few	CASTYGTGGYGYTF	TGTGCCAGCACATACGGGACAGGGGGCTATGGCTACACCTTC
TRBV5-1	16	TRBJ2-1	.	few	CASSPLERGTYNEQFF	TGCGCCAGCAGCCCTCTAGAGAGGGGAACATACAATGAGCAGTTCTTC
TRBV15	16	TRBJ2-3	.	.	CATRGGLTMGTDTQYF	TGTGCCACGCGCGGCGGGCTCACGATGGGCACAGATACGCAGTATTTT
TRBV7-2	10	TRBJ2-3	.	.	CASSLGVQYF	TGTGCCAGCAGCCTAGGTGTGCAGTATTTT
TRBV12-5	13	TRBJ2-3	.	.	CASAPLGADTQYF	TGTGCTAGTGCTCCCCTGGGGGCAGATACGCAGTATTTT
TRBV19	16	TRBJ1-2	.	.	CASTMTGASAMAGYTF	TGTGCCAGTACCATGACGGGAGCCTCAGCTATGGCTGGCTACACCTTC
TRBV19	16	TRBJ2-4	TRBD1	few	CASRLRDRGAKNIQYF	TGTGCCAGTAGGCTGAGGGACAGGGGAGCCAAAAACATTCAGTACTTC
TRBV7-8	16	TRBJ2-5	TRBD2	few	CASSPRLAGGQETQYF	TGTGCCAGCAGCCCGCGACTAGCGGGGGGACAAGAGACCCAGTACTTC
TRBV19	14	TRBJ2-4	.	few	CASSIGQMGNIQYF	TGTGCCAGTAGTATAGGTCAGATGGGAAACATTCAGTACTTC